Below, 5 T cell receptor beta chains from the same sample are listed, as sequenced in a study (dated by TCRdb to 2016 to 2018). The receptor library was made with RT-PCR. Sequencer: Illumina MiSeq. The public reads were run again by TCRdb, first through fastp at Q25 and then through MiXCR, and only productive beta chains were kept. CDR3 protein duplicates are merged, each entry listing the most common genes and DNA. The sample contains about 680,000 distinct CDR3 sequences, 12% to 15% of them found a single time. Jointly, the top ten make up 3% to 4.5% of the sample. The sequenced material came from memory CD4+ T cells from blood. The receptors originated from a female donor in good health, serving as a healthy control.

The chain links TRBV10-2 to TRBJ1-4; D perhaps matches TRBD1 (5 bases). Germline V CDR1 and CDR2: WSHSY, SAAADI. The CDR3 contains 14 residues. Between the trimmed V and J ends, which lost 5 bases and 9 bases, there was a span of 16 bases. The CDR3 sequence is CASSMGVREKKLFF. Here the CDR3 DNA reads TGCGCCAGCAGTATGGGGGTACGAGAAAAAAAACTGTTTTTT.

The V and J genes are TRBV3-1 and TRBJ2-3; 12 bases fit TRBD2. Trimming at V came to 3 bases and at J to 2 bases, leaving 6 bases not matched to a gene. The germline V gene encodes CDR1 LGHDT and CDR2 YNNKEL (reference sequence). The CDR3 has 17 amino acids. DNA of the CDR3: TGTGCCAGCAGCCAGGCTAGCGGGGGGGCTCCCACAGATACGCAGTATTTT. Translation: CASSQASGGAPTDTQYF.

In this sample, this clonotype turned up many times. The chain uses TRBV4-3 and TRBJ2-1, with D tentatively TRBD2 (5 bases). Germline CDR1 reads LGHNA; CDR2 reads YSLEER. The CDR3 totals 15 residues. Trimming shortened V by 1 base and J by 5 bases, and 12 bases separated the two germline ends. DNA of the CDR3: TGCGCCAGCAGCCAAGCAGAGGGAGAGAACAATGAGCAGTTCTTC. This sequence encodes CASSQAEGENNEQFF.

This clonotype was seen at least ten times. The rearrangement uses TRBV7-9 and TRBJ1-1, with TRBD1 as a possible D gene (6 bases). V was clipped by 6 bases and J by 0 bases, with 14 bases between them. The CDR3 sequence is 15 residues long. Germline lookup yields CDR1 SEHNR and CDR2 FQNEAQ (reference sequence). CDR3 protein: CASRPGQLMNTEAFF. The CDR3, as DNA: TGTGCCAGCAGGCCCGGACAGTTAATGAACACTGAAGCTTTCTTT.

This clonotype was counted only a few times. The V and J genes are TRBV20-1 and TRBJ2-7, with 9 bases matching TRBD2. CDR3 length: 14 amino acids. V was clipped by 2 bases and J by 5 bases; unmatched bases: 7. Germline V lookup: CDR1 DFQATT, CDR2 SNEGSKA (reference sequence). In DNA, the CDR3 is TGCAGTGCTAGATTCCCGGGACTAGCAAACGAGCAGTACTTC. Translated, it gives CSARFPGLANEQYF.